Given below is one T cell receptor beta chain in context. Its cognate antigen is unknown. The data were obtained in a study of cytomegalovirus exposure and HLA in healthy donors. Study-wide points: Immune exposure information comprised only CMV serostatus.

V lost 6 bases, J lost 4 bases, and 8 bases stayed unmatched. Looked up from germline, CDR1 is LNHDA and CDR2 is SQIVND (reference sequence). The CDR3 is 15 amino acids. The PCR had 60 Vbeta and 13 Jbeta primers. Original methodology: A follow-up analysis tallied tens of millions of unique TCR beta chains, approximately 10 million shared. This table comes from immunoSEQ multiplex PCR, and its TCRdb copy is limited to in-frame clones, with some not included. The DNA gave D and trimming, while V, J and clone size come from that table. Its listing shows 220,000 or so clones. The TCR comes from a girl aged 2-10 years in good health and CMV-seropositive. The chain joins TRBV19 to TRBJ2-1, with 8 nucleotides matching TRBD1. Material for sequencing was PBMCs. CDR3 residues: CASRTLDREYNEQFF. The CDR3 region has the DNA TGTGCCAGTAGGACCCTGGACAGGGAATACAATGAGCAGTTCTTC. The full variable domain, completed using reference TRBV19 and TRBJ2-1, is DGGITQSPKYLFRKEGQNVTLSCEQNLNHDAMYWYRQDPGQGLRLIYYSQIVNDFQKGDIAEGYSVSREKKESFPLTVTSAQKNPTAFYLCASRTLDREYNEQFFGPGTRLTVL.